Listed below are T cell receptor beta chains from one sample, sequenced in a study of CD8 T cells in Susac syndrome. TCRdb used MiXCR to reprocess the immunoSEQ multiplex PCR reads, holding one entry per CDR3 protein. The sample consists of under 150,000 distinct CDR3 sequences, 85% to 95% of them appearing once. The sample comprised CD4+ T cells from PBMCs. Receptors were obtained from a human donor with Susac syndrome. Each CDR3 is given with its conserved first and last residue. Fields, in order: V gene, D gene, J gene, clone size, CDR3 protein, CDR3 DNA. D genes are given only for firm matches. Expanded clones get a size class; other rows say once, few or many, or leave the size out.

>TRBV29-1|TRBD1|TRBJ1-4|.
CSAGTGGSEKLFF
TGCAGCGCCGGGACAGGGGGGAGTGAAAAACTGTTTTTT
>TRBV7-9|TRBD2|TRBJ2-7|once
CASSSTSGVDEQYF
TGTGCCAGCAGTTCTACTAGCGGGGTCGACGAGCAGTACTTC
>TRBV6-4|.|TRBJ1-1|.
CASSDWKGTEAFF
TGTGCCAGCAGTGATTGGAAAGGCACTGAAGCTTTCTTT
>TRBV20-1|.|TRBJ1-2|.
CSASAENYGYTF
TGCAGTGCTAGTGCTGAGAACTATGGCTACACCTTC
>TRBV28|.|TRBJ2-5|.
CASRQGVEETQYF
TGTGCCAGCAGACAGGGAGTGGAAGAGACCCAGTACTTC
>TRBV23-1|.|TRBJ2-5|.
CASSQSPGTKTQYF
TGCGCCAGCAGTCAATCACCAGGGACCAAGACCCAGTACTTC
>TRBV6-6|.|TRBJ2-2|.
CASKDQGRQDGLFF
TGTGCCAGCAAAGACCAGGGACGGCAGGATGGGCTGTTTTTT
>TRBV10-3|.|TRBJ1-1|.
CATGGATTEAFF
TGTGCCACGGGGGGGGCCACCACTGAAGCTTTCTTT
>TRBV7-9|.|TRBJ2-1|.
CASSRVGDNEQFF
TGTGCCAGCAGCAGGGTCGGGGACAATGAGCAGTTCTTC
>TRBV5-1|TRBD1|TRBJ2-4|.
CASNPGGTGDNIQYF
TGCGCCAGCAACCCGGGCGGGACAGGGGATAACATTCAGTACTTC
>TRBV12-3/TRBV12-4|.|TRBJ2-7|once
CASSPGRPLSYEQYF
TGTGCCAGCAGTCCCGGCAGGCCCCTCTCCTACGAGCAGTACTTC
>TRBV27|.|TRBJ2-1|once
CASRTFLARPDNEQFF
TGTGCCAGCAGGACCTTTTTGGCCCGCCCAGACAATGAGCAGTTCTTC
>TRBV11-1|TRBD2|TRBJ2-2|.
CASSRGGSSGELFF
TGTGCCAGCAGCCGGGGGGGATCATCGGGGGAGCTGTTTTTT
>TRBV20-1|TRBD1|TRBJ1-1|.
CSVMTGGPSTEAFF
TGCAGTGTTATGACAGGGGGCCCGAGCACTGAAGCTTTCTTT
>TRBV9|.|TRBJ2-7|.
CASSAENYDEQYF
TGTGCCAGCAGCGCCGAAAATTATGACGAGCAGTACTTC
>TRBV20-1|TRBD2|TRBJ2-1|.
CSARGPGLAGGNEQFF
TGCAGTGCTAGAGGGCCGGGACTAGCGGGAGGCAATGAGCAGTTCTTC
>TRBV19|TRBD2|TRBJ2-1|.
CASSSTGTSGRNEQFF
TGTGCCAGTAGTAGTACCGGGACTAGCGGGAGGAATGAGCAGTTCTTC
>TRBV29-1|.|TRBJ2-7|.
CSVDGQGLNEQYF
TGCAGCGTTGACGGGCAGGGTCTCAACGAGCAGTACTTC
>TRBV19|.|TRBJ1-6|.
CASSIRGNSPLHF
TGTGCCAGTAGTATAAGGGGAAATTCACCCCTCCACTTT
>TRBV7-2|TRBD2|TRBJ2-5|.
CASSIGGSGGTQYF
TGTGCCAGCAGCATCGGGGGGTCGGGTGGGACCCAGTACTTC
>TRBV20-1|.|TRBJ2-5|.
CSARGYQETQYF
TGCAGTGCTAGAGGGTATCAAGAGACCCAGTACTTC
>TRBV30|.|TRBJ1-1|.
CAWKPGLVRDTEAFF
TGTGCCTGGAAGCCCGGTTTGGTAAGGGACACTGAAGCTTTCTTT
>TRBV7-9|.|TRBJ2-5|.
CASSLDLLQETQYF
TGTGCCAGCAGTCTGGACCTTCTTCAAGAGACCCAATACTTC